The rows below give T cell receptor beta chains drawn from one sample of a study of blood T cell repertoires in COVID-19. This table comes from immunoSEQ multiplex PCR, and its TCRdb copy is limited to in-frame clones, with some not included. Here the sample spans 84,000 or so clones, roughly three quarters being singletons. The sequenced material came from peripheral blood. The receptors here all came from a man aged 55 to 69 with COVID-19, enrolled during active disease. CDR3s include the opening cysteine and the closing phenylalanine or tryptophan. The order of the fields is clone size, D gene, CDR3 length, V gene, J gene, CDR3 protein, CDR3 DNA. D genes are given only for firm matches. The size entry is marked missing in some rows and otherwise reads once, few, many or a size class.

abundance: .
d_gene: .
len: 15
v_gene: TRBV5-4
j_gene: TRBJ1-1
CDR3aa: CASSYPGGLNTEAFF
CDR3nt: TGTGCCAGCAGTTACCCCGGGGGGTTGAACACTGAAGCTTTCTTT

abundance: .
d_gene: TRBD2
len: 15
v_gene: TRBV9
j_gene: TRBJ2-1
CDR3aa: CASTLAGGAYNEQFF
CDR3nt: TGTGCCAGCACCCTAGCGGGGGGAGCCTACAATGAGCAGTTCTTC

abundance: .
d_gene: TRBD1
len: 13
v_gene: TRBV5-4
j_gene: TRBJ1-1
CDR3aa: CASSSRGFVEAFF
CDR3nt: TGTGCCAGCAGCTCCAGGGGGTTCGTTGAAGCTTTCTTT

abundance: .
d_gene: .
len: 14
v_gene: TRBV7-6
j_gene: TRBJ1-1
CDR3aa: CASSLARGNTEAFF
CDR3nt: TGTGCCAGCAGCTTAGCCAGGGGGAACACTGAAGCTTTCTTT

abundance: .
d_gene: .
len: 12
v_gene: TRBV6-5
j_gene: TRBJ2-1
CDR3aa: CASGRQNNEQFF
CDR3nt: TGTGCCAGCGGTAGACAAAACAATGAGCAGTTCTTC

abundance: .
d_gene: TRBD1
len: 14
v_gene: TRBV9
j_gene: TRBJ2-3
CDR3aa: CASSETGVPDTQYF
CDR3nt: TGTGCCAGCAGCGAAACAGGGGTCCCAGATACGCAGTATTTT

abundance: many
d_gene: .
len: 13
v_gene: TRBV29-1
j_gene: TRBJ2-3
CDR3aa: CSVGRVVGDTQYF
CDR3nt: TGCAGCGTTGGGAGGGTGGTAGGGGATACGCAGTATTTT

abundance: .
d_gene: TRBD2
len: 16
v_gene: TRBV7-8
j_gene: TRBJ2-3
CDR3aa: CASSPTGGRTTDTQYF
CDR3nt: TGTGCCAGCAGCCCGACGGGAGGAAGGACCACAGATACGCAGTATTTT

abundance: .
d_gene: TRBD1
len: 18
v_gene: TRBV10-3
j_gene: TRBJ1-5
CDR3aa: CAISETDREGVGNQPQHF
CDR3nt: TGTGCCATCAGTGAGACGGACAGGGAAGGGGTCGGCAATCAGCCCCAGCATTTT

abundance: .
d_gene: .
len: 15
v_gene: TRBV27
j_gene: TRBJ2-3
CDR3aa: CASSAAGRTTDTQYF
CDR3nt: TGTGCCAGCAGCGCTGCGGGGAGGACCACAGATACGCAGTATTTT

abundance: .
d_gene: TRBD1
len: 17
v_gene: TRBV9
j_gene: TRBJ1-2
CDR3aa: CASSLDGTGGVLSGYTF
CDR3nt: TGTGCCAGCAGCCTAGACGGGACAGGGGGCGTCTTAAGCGGCTACACCTTC

abundance: .
d_gene: TRBD1
len: 14
v_gene: TRBV9
j_gene: TRBJ2-5
CDR3aa: CASSASTGSETQYF
CDR3nt: TGTGCCAGCAGCGCCTCGACAGGGTCGGAGACCCAGTACTTC

abundance: .
d_gene: .
len: 11
v_gene: TRBV10-3
j_gene: TRBJ1-1
CDR3aa: CAISADSEAFF
CDR3nt: TGTGCCATCAGTGCCGACAGCGAAGCTTTCTTT

abundance: .
d_gene: .
len: 13
v_gene: TRBV4-2
j_gene: TRBJ2-7
CDR3aa: CASSASGTYEQYF
CDR3nt: TGTGCCAGCAGCGCAAGCGGTACCTACGAGCAGTACTTC

abundance: .
d_gene: .
len: 16
v_gene: TRBV3-1/TRBV3-2
j_gene: TRBJ2-5
CDR3aa: CASSQDYPSSRETQYF
CDR3nt: TGTGCCAGCAGCCAAGATTACCCCTCTAGCAGGGAGACCCAGTACTTC

abundance: .
d_gene: .
len: 15
v_gene: TRBV7-2
j_gene: TRBJ1-3
CDR3aa: CASSLGGQEGNTIYF
CDR3nt: TGTGCCAGCAGCTTAGGGGGCCAGGAGGGAAACACCATATATTTT

abundance: .
d_gene: TRBD2
len: 16
v_gene: TRBV5-4
j_gene: TRBJ2-2
CDR3aa: CASSFSGGRAIGELFF
CDR3nt: TGTGCCAGCAGCTTCTCGGGTGGGAGGGCCATCGGGGAGCTGTTTTTT

abundance: .
d_gene: .
len: 17
v_gene: TRBV6-6
j_gene: TRBJ2-6
CDR3aa: CASSPLTEISGANVLTF
CDR3nt: TGTGCCAGCAGTCCCTTGACGGAGATCTCTGGGGCCAACGTCCTGACTTTC

abundance: .
d_gene: TRBD1
len: 15
v_gene: TRBV27
j_gene: TRBJ2-7
CDR3aa: CASSLLGQGALEQYF
CDR3nt: TGTGCCAGCAGTTTATTGGGGCAGGGGGCCCTCGAGCAGTACTTC

abundance: .
d_gene: .
len: 12
v_gene: TRBV18
j_gene: TRBJ2-1
CDR3aa: CASSPEVEEQFF
CDR3nt: TGTGCCAGCTCACCAGAGGTGGAAGAGCAGTTCTTC

abundance: few
d_gene: .
len: 15
v_gene: TRBV5-4
j_gene: TRBJ2-5
CDR3aa: CASSLFRGRGETQYF
CDR3nt: TGTGCCAGCAGCTTGTTCAGGGGCCGGGGAGAGACCCAGTACTTC

abundance: .
d_gene: .
len: 17
v_gene: TRBV5-1
j_gene: TRBJ1-2
CDR3aa: CASSLGAAAGANYGYTF
CDR3nt: TGCGCCAGCAGCTTGGGGGCGGCAGCAGGGGCTAACTATGGCTACACCTTC

abundance: .
d_gene: TRBD1
len: 15
v_gene: TRBV11-2
j_gene: TRBJ2-7
CDR3aa: CASSEGGGSSYEQYF
CDR3nt: TGTGCCAGCAGCGAAGGGGGCGGTAGCTCCTACGAGCAGTACTTC

abundance: .
d_gene: TRBD2
len: 15
v_gene: TRBV27
j_gene: TRBJ2-3
CDR3aa: CASSLGTRSTDTQYF
CDR3nt: TGTGCCAGCAGTTTAGGGACTAGAAGCACAGATACGCAGTATTTT

abundance: few
d_gene: .
len: 14
v_gene: TRBV5-4
j_gene: TRBJ2-5
CDR3aa: CASSPPQGKETQYF
CDR3nt: TGTGCCAGCAGCCCGCCCCAGGGGAAAGAGACCCAGTACTTC

abundance: .
d_gene: .
len: 18
v_gene: TRBV9
j_gene: TRBJ1-6
CDR3aa: CASSVASTGGFVDSPLHF
CDR3nt: TGTGCCAGCAGCGTAGCGTCGACAGGCGGGTTCGTGGATTCACCCCTCCACTTT

abundance: .
d_gene: .
len: 10
v_gene: TRBV7-9
j_gene: TRBJ2-5
CDR3aa: CASSRETQYF
CDR3nt: TGTGCCAGCAGCCGGGAGACCCAGTACTTC

abundance: few
d_gene: .
len: 15
v_gene: TRBV2
j_gene: TRBJ1-1
CDR3aa: CASSDGRRGNTEAFF
CDR3nt: TGTGCCAGCAGTGATGGTCGCAGGGGGAACACTGAAGCTTTCTTT

abundance: .
d_gene: TRBD1
len: 18
v_gene: TRBV7-2
j_gene: TRBJ2-6
CDR3aa: CASSLVGTGNSGANVLTF
CDR3nt: TGTGCCAGCAGCTTAGTAGGGACAGGGAACTCTGGGGCCAACGTCCTGACTTTC

abundance: .
d_gene: TRBD1
len: 15
v_gene: TRBV30
j_gene: TRBJ1-5
CDR3aa: CAWRHRGHGNQPQHF
CDR3nt: TGTGCCTGGAGGCACAGGGGGCATGGGAATCAGCCCCAGCATTTT

abundance: .
d_gene: TRBD2
len: 13
v_gene: TRBV5-1
j_gene: TRBJ2-1
CDR3aa: CASGFGGGNEQFF
CDR3nt: TGCGCCAGCGGGTTTGGCGGGGGGAATGAGCAGTTCTTC

abundance: .
d_gene: TRBD2
len: 14
v_gene: TRBV14
j_gene: TRBJ2-1
CDR3aa: CASSLTGLANEQFF
CDR3nt: TGTGCCAGCAGCCTCACGGGACTAGCCAATGAGCAGTTCTTC

abundance: .
d_gene: TRBD2
len: 15
v_gene: TRBV25-1
j_gene: TRBJ2-3
CDR3aa: CASSDPSGREDTQYF
CDR3nt: TGTGCCAGCAGTGACCCTAGCGGGAGGGAAGATACGCAGTATTTT

abundance: once
d_gene: .
len: 14
v_gene: TRBV2
j_gene: TRBJ2-7
CDR3aa: CASGVDHSSYEQYF
CDR3nt: TGTGCCAGCGGAGTGGATCACTCGTCCTACGAGCAGTACTTC

abundance: .
d_gene: TRBD1
len: 15
v_gene: TRBV6-5
j_gene: TRBJ2-7
CDR3aa: CASSYTGRGSWEQYF
CDR3nt: TGTGCCAGCAGTTACACGGGCAGGGGGTCATGGGAGCAGTACTTC

abundance: .
d_gene: .
len: 17
v_gene: TRBV21-1
j_gene: TRBJ2-5
CDR3aa: CASSKGCAGEGEETQYF
CDR3nt: TGTGCCAGCAGCAAAGGGTGTGCGGGGGAAGGGGAAGAGACCCAGTACTTC

abundance: .
d_gene: .
len: 13
v_gene: TRBV18
j_gene: TRBJ2-7
CDR3aa: CASSPRDVYEQYF
CDR3nt: TGTGCCAGCTCACCTCGGGATGTCTACGAGCAGTACTTC

abundance: .
d_gene: TRBD2
len: 14
v_gene: TRBV30
j_gene: TRBJ2-7
CDR3aa: CAWRTSGSSYEQYF
CDR3nt: TGTGCCTGGAGAACTAGCGGGAGCTCCTACGAGCAGTACTTC

abundance: .
d_gene: TRBD1
len: 15
v_gene: TRBV4-3
j_gene: TRBJ1-1
CDR3aa: CASSHDGQGGTEAFF
CDR3nt: TGCGCCAGCAGCCACGACGGACAGGGGGGCACTGAAGCTTTCTTT

abundance: many
d_gene: .
len: 14
v_gene: TRBV6-5
j_gene: TRBJ1-6
CDR3aa: CASRGGGDGSPLHF
CDR3nt: TGTGCCAGCAGGGGGGGAGGGGACGGGTCACCCCTCCACTTT

abundance: .
d_gene: TRBD2
len: 15
v_gene: TRBV19
j_gene: TRBJ2-3
CDR3aa: CASSIEAGASDTQYF
CDR3nt: TGTGCCAGTAGTATAGAGGCGGGAGCATCAGATACGCAGTATTTT

abundance: few
d_gene: TRBD2
len: 15
v_gene: TRBV5-1
j_gene: TRBJ2-1
CDR3aa: CASSKLAGGENEQFF
CDR3nt: TGCGCCAGCAGCAAGTTAGCGGGAGGGGAAAATGAGCAGTTCTTC

abundance: .
d_gene: .
len: 15
v_gene: TRBV6-2/TRBV6-3
j_gene: TRBJ2-2
CDR3aa: CASSHRTEGTGELFF
CDR3nt: TGTGCCAGCAGTCATCGGACGGAGGGCACCGGGGAGCTGTTTTTT

abundance: .
d_gene: .
len: 13
v_gene: TRBV29-1
j_gene: TRBJ2-1
CDR3aa: CSTSQGPGNEQFF
CDR3nt: TGCAGCACCTCACAGGGCCCCGGGAATGAGCAGTTCTTC

abundance: .
d_gene: TRBD1
len: 14
v_gene: TRBV30
j_gene: TRBJ1-2
CDR3aa: CAWSLGTGNYGYTF
CDR3nt: TGTGCCTGGAGTTTAGGGACAGGGAACTATGGCTACACCTTC

abundance: .
d_gene: TRBD1
len: 12
v_gene: TRBV7-8
j_gene: TRBJ2-7
CDR3aa: CASSSTGDEQYF
CDR3nt: TGTGCCAGCAGCTCGACAGGGGACGAGCAGTACTTC

abundance: .
d_gene: TRBD1
len: 14
v_gene: TRBV19
j_gene: TRBJ2-7
CDR3aa: CARGTGTGEYEQYF
CDR3nt: TGTGCCAGGGGGACCGGGACAGGAGAATACGAGCAGTACTTC

abundance: once
d_gene: TRBD2
len: 14
v_gene: TRBV15
j_gene: TRBJ2-5
CDR3aa: CATSTGGIQETQYF
CDR3nt: TGTGCCACCAGCACGGGAGGAATTCAAGAGACCCAGTACTTC